The T cell receptor (beta chain) under discussion was sequenced for a study of regulatory T cells in long-lasting Graves disease (dated by TCRdb to the early 2020s). At the level of the whole study: In the newly diagnosed Graves' disease group, patients had been taking antithyroid drugs for less than 3 months. Persistent Graves' disease patients were compared with newly diagnosed Graves' disease patients by peripheral blood TCR sequencing and RNA sequencing. The study was registered as a clinical trial and conducted in China. A total of 35 or so samples were covered by TCR sequencing, comprising some 13 persistent and around 20 newly diagnosed Graves' disease patients. On the study overall, not on this receptor specifically: The authors acknowledged the small sample size as a limitation that may reduce accuracy. Lower TCR Shannon entropy and fewer highly expanded clones were observed in persistent Graves' disease patients than in newly diagnosed patients, which suggested clonal expansion. Preferential use of TRBV28, TRBJ1-2 and TRBJ2-5 was observed in persistent disease, whereas TRBV20-1 and TRBJ2-1 were favored in newly diagnosed disease. Only the TCR beta chain was sequenced and analyzed. Peripheral blood alone was examined, since thyroid tissue, which constituted the primary lesion, could not be accessed. Persistent patients shared more public clonotypes among themselves (around 2,800) than newly diagnosed patients did (approximately 970).

The time point label corresponds to: newly diagnosed GD, antithyroid drugs for less than 3 months. For both TCR sequencing and RNA sequencing, RNA was extracted from PBMCs using TRIzol. The diagnosis of Graves' disease was made according to American Thyroid Association guidelines. The patients came from an endocrinology department in Xi'an, China. Each patient gave 9 to 10 milliliters of peripheral blood, collected in an EDTA anticoagulant tube. Ficoll Paque Plus density gradient separation was used to isolate PBMCs, and no further T cell sorting was done. RNA quality was checked with an Agilent 2100 Bioanalyzer and agarose gel, and concentration with a NanoDrop 2000. This clonotype was seen ten or more times. Its antigen is unknown. No per-base quality is available; no much larger clone lies one base away. Library preparation employed multiplex PCR. The sample was run on an Illumina HiSeq 4000. CDR3 regions were amplified by Arm-PCR with iRepertoire HTBI primers to construct TCR beta libraries. Before sequencing, the PCR products underwent gel purification. As for the authors' bioinformatics: Gene usage analysis of CDR3 amino acid clonotypes used the approximately 62 TRBV and 12 to 15 TRBJ segments found across samples. COPE and FqMerger were used to merge filtered high-quality paired reads into contigs. BLAST was used to align contigs to IMGT TRBV, TRBD and TRBJ reference genes, with CDR3 defined following IMGT. Clonotypes above 0.1% frequency were classified as highly expanded clones. Repertoire diversity was measured by Shannon entropy, and V-J evenness by the Gini coefficient. Clonotypes shared by more than one individual were considered public. The raw public reads went through TCRdb reprocessing: fastp at Q25, MiXCR clone calling, in-frame beta chains kept. Each record represents a unique CDR3 protein, reported with the most common genes and DNA among its rows. The V and J calls shown here were made by TCRdb, not taken from the authors' results. The sample profile shows 520,000 or so distinct CDR3 sequences; about 12% of them were found once. The ten biggest clones cover about 8.9% of the sample.

From the germline V gene, CDR1 is MDHEN and CDR2 is SYDVKM. At the junction V is shortened by 3 bases and J by 12 bases, with 9 bases in between. Taken from cysteine to phenylalanine, the CDR3 has 11 residues. Just the 33-base CDR3 DNA is kept, in frame starting at base 1. The same specimen was also included in a second study, on T cells in Graves' hyperthyroidism and ophthalmopathy. As that second paper reports: Graves' hyperthyroidism was defined as stable when no progression to ophthalmopathy occurred over 18 months of follow-up. Hyperthyroidism patients were newly diagnosed, with disease duration under 2 months, and aged 18 to 65 years. Exclusion was applied to patients with uncontrolled infections, other autoimmune diseases, pregnancy or lactation. Diagnoses relied on clinical symptoms, serum thyroxine and TRAb, thyroid ultrasound and orbital computed tomography. The TCR CDR3 was subjected to a first round of RT-PCR using the HTBI primer set and the Qiagen OneStep RT-PCR kit. Most expanded thyroid clonotypes (frequency above 0.001) were also detected in blood, a finding suggesting that blood repertoires may reflect thyroid immune responses. Ophthalmopathy was separated from stable hyperthyroidism by a 13 V-J signature model, with 85% to 90% sensitivity and about 81% specificity obtained in cross-validation and 80%/75% obtained in testing. In validation, the model predicted progression to ophthalmopathy with 55% to 71% sensitivity and roughly 72% specificity, a median of 6.5 months before onset. To identify distinguishing TCR V-J signatures, a discovery cohort of some 100 patients was used, comprising 43 with Graves' ophthalmopathy and around 57 with stable Graves' hyperthyroidism. Prospective prediction of ophthalmopathy was tested in an independent validation cohort of about 19 hyperthyroidism patients and 15 to 17 patients who later progressed to ophthalmopathy. The 100 discovery patients were divided at random into training and test sets in a 7:3 ratio. In addition, the study compared T-cell repertoires in thyroid tissue and in blood from roughly 6 Graves' hyperthyroidism patients. Once sampling was done, hyperthyroidism patients were given methimazole at a starting dose of 30 mg daily, whereas ophthalmopathy patients were given high-dose intravenous methylprednisolone. Libraries were constructed in a second round of multiplex PCR, after which size selection and purification were carried out. Libraries were sequenced paired-end with 100 bp reads on an Illumina HiSeq2000. SOAPnuke was used to process the raw data, with reads discarded if the reads contained adapters or uncalled bases, had a mean Phred below 15, or lacked an exact constant-primer or identifier match. High-quality paired reads were merged with COPE v1.2.5, and unique nucleotide sequences were defined as clonotypes. Clonotypes were aligned to IMGT TRBV, TRBD and TRBJ reference segments using MiTCR v1.1. Analysis was restricted to V-J combinations with a frequency above 0.0001, which covered 99.2% of repertoires. A TCS score was defined as the ratio of F50 (clonal expansion) to E x V (chaos), with BLOSUM62-based TCRdist applied between CDR3 peptides within each V-J. Welch's t-statistics and random forest reduced around 510 V-J features to 13, which were used in a naive Bayes classifier (R e1071). Sample size was not statistically predetermined, and investigators were not blinded to group allocation. The paper describes TCR Vbeta CDR3 sequencing of around 130 peripheral blood samples, made up of under 50 ophthalmopathy patients, roughly 72 hyperthyroidism patients and 17 progressor patients.

The source was peripheral blood mononuclear cells (PBMCs), collected at new diagnosis, from a patient treated with antithyroid drugs. The receptor chain draws on TRBV28 and TRBJ2-1, with the D gene not clear enough to name. The receptor comes from a woman in her 30s with Graves disease. Donor details come from another sample of the same person, matched by shared clones. The CDR3 protein: CASSFSGGQFF. The DNA sequence follows: TGTGCCAGCAGTTTTTCGGGTGGGCAGTTCTTC. Outside the CDR3, residues come from the reference TRBV28 and TRBJ2-1 proteins, so the full variable domain is: DVKVTQSSRYLVKRTGEKVFLECVQDMDHENMFWYRQDPGLGLRLIYFSYDVKMKEKGDIPEGYSVSREKKERFSLILESASTNQTSMYLCASSFSGGQFFGPGTRLTVL.